Sequencing of this T cell receptor (beta chain) was carried out in a study of naive and memory T cell subsets. Ligated cDNA underwent four rounds of PCR with nested alpha and beta constant region primers and SP2. Blood and skin TCR RNA was reverse transcribed with alpha and beta constant primers. In TCRdb, the 5' RACE reads were re-called with MiXCR into one record per CDR3 protein. This sample carries about 60,000 distinct CDR3 sequences, 8% of them seen once, and the ten largest clones take roughly a fifth. An oligonucleotide containing a UMI was ligated to the 3' end of TCR cDNA. RNA was extracted from approximately 2.6 ml of whole blood of healthy adults. This clonotype was seen repeatedly, ten times or more. The sequence was collected from a female donor in good health.

The CDR3 is CASSLVAYGYTF. CDR3 nucleotide sequence: TGTGCCAGCAGCTTAGTAGCCTATGGCTACACCTTC. The chain combines TRBV13 with TRBJ1-2; D is unclear. Trimming pared 1 base from V and 4 bases from J, leaving 4 bases between. Germline CDR1 is PRHDT and CDR2 is FYEKMQ (reference sequence). The CDR3 contains 12 residues.